Given below is one TCR beta chain in context. This specimen belongs to a study of blood T cell repertoires in COVID-19. Turning to the study itself: COVID-19 samples from acute and convalescent phases originated in the United States, Italy and Spain. From T cells, B-cell-depleted T cells, or PBMCs came the material, which was cDNA or gDNA.

The CDR3 consists of 14 residues. Germline V CDR1 and CDR2: SNHLY, FYNNEI. With V trimmed by 7 bases and J by 3 bases, 7 bases remained unmatched. Under the authors' procedure: Scientists estimated how many nucleated cells there were by amplifying reference gene primers. Clones were sequenced by immunoSEQ multiplex PCR, and TCRdb holds only the in-frame ones, with some missing. From that table come the V and J calls and clone size; the DNA was used to work out D and trimming. The table has approximately 170,000 clones, approximately 86% seen once; the top ten hold roughly 3.5%. J is TRBJ2-3 and V is TRBV2; TRBD2 matches at 7 bases. Sequenced: peripheral blood. The sequence was obtained from a man between 65 and 85 years old with acute or convalescent COVID-19. The CDR3 DNA reads TGTGCCAGCACACAGCGGGAAGGGACAGATACGCAGTATTTT. This encodes CASTQREGTDTQYF.